The entry below gives a single T cell receptor (beta chain) sequence along with its context. This entry comes from a study of cytomegalovirus exposure and HLA in healthy donors. PCR was performed using 60 Vbeta and 13 Jbeta primers. Repertoires were generated with immunoSEQ multiplex PCR, while TCRdb's copy carries only in-frame clones and drops some. The table has about 160,000 clones, 80% seen once. The CDR3 extends over 15 amino acids. J lost 2 bases, V lost 5 bases, and 7 bases had no gene match. Germline V lookup: CDR1 SEHNR, CDR2 FQNEAQ (reference sequence). This sequence joins TRBV7-9 and TRBJ2-3, with TRBD2 identical over 7 bases. Material: PBMCs. This TCR was sampled from a male donor in good health and CMV-seropositive. CDR3 loop: CASSPSSGHTDTQYF. The CDR3 nucleotides read TGTGCCAGCAGCCCCTCTAGCGGACACACAGATACGCAGTATTTT.